These 28 T cell receptor beta chains came from one sample sequenced in a study of blood T cell repertoires in COVID-19. The assay was immunoSEQ multiplex PCR, and TCRdb's table has in-frame clones only and misses some. The profile covers 100,000 to 110,000 clones, with more than 85% appearing a single time and approximately 7% taken by the ten largest. Sequenced sample: peripheral blood. These receptors originate from a man in his thirties or forties in a cohort sampled during active COVID-19.

V is TRBV10-2 and J is TRBJ2-2; D may be TRBD2 (5 bases). The CDR3 covers 13 residues. Trimming took 8 bases from V and 5 from J, leaving 12 bases between them. The germline CDR1 and CDR2 sequences are WSHSY and SAAADI. CDR3 coding DNA: TGCGCCAGCTCTGGACTGCTGACCGGGGAGCTGTTTTTT. Translating gives CASSGLLTGELFF.

The chain joins TRBV6-5 to TRBJ1-2; D remains ambiguous. Germline lookup yields CDR1 MNHEY and CDR2 SVGAGI. The CDR3 extends over 11 amino acids. Trimming stripped 11 bases from V and 9 bases from J, with 16 bases between. CDR3 loop: CASSGGTSYTF. The CDR3 DNA reads as TGTGCCTCTTCCGGAGGAACTAGCTACACCTTC.

The count of this clone is one. Written as DNA, the CDR3 is TGTGCCAGCAGCCCCCGACTTAATGAAAAACTGTTTTTT. It specifies CASSPRLNEKLFF. The genes are TRBV14 and TRBJ1-4; D gene unclear. CDR1 SGHDN and CDR2 FVKESK come from the germline V gene. V lost 4 bases and J lost 4, with 7 bases in between. The CDR3 contains 13 residues.

This chain uses TRBV4-3 with TRBJ2-5; 7 bases agree with TRBD1. V dropped 5 bases and J dropped 5; count of bases not matched to a gene: 5. Germline CDR1 reads LGHNA; CDR2 reads YSLEER. The CDR3 loop spans 13 amino acids. In DNA form, the CDR3 reads TGCGCCAGCAGCATCCGACAGGGTGAGACCCAGTACTTC. It yields the protein CASSIRQGETQYF.

This chain joins TRBV6-1 and TRBJ2-7, with TRBD2 matching 7 bases. This CDR3 spans 19 amino acids. Germline lookup yields CDR1 MNHNS and CDR2 SASEGT. V dropped 1 base and J dropped 5; count of bases not matched to a gene: 20. The CDR3 coding sequence is TGTGCCAGCAGTGAAGTTGGGCCGGTACGGACTAGATTGTACCACGAGCAGTACTTC. This translates into CASSEVGPVRTRLYHEQYF.

V usage is TRBV9 and J usage is TRBJ1-2; 8 bases fit TRBD1. Trimming took 4 bases from V and 1 from J; bases not matched to a gene: 9. Germline V gene sequence: CDR1 SGDLS, CDR2 YYNGEE. The CDR3 covers 16 residues. The CDR3 DNA reads as TGTGCCAGCAGCCTAGGAGGGGACAGGAGTAACTATGGCTACACCTTC. It is translated as CASSLGGDRSNYGYTF.

This clone was observed a handful of times. J is TRBJ2-7 and V is TRBV11-3, with 7 positions matching TRBD1. Trimming at V came to 7 bases and at J to 6 bases, leaving 12 bases not matched to a gene. This CDR3 region has 14 residues. Per the germline V gene, CDR1 is SGHNT and CDR2 is YENEEA. The CDR3 loop reads CASNRDRVTGEQYF. The CDR3 DNA follows: TGTGCCAGCAACCGCGACAGGGTGACGGGCGAGCAGTACTTC.

The V and J genes are TRBV18 and TRBJ1-4, with 7 bases aligning to TRBD1. The V gene end was trimmed by 4 bases and the J gene end by 6 bases; junction bases not matched to a gene: 2. The CDR3 is made up of 13 amino acids. The germline CDR1 and CDR2 sequences are KGHSH and LQKENI. In nucleotides, the CDR3 is TGTGCCAGCTCACAGGGGGCGGATGAAAAACTGTTTTTT. Residues: CASSQGADEKLFF.

This chain connects TRBV24-1 to TRBJ2-5; the match to TRBD1 covers 8 bases. Germline V gene lookup returns CDR1 KGHDR and CDR2 SFDVKD. V lost 7 bases to trimming and J lost 1 base; unmatched junction nucleotides: 4. The CDR3 is made up of 14 amino acids. The CDR3 DNA sequence: TGTGCCACCAGAGGGACAGGCGGCCAAGAGACCCAGTACTTC. It translates to CATRGTGGQETQYF.

The rearrangement joins TRBV9 to TRBJ1-4, with D perhaps matching TRBD1 (5 bases). The germline V gene has CDR1 SGDLS and CDR2 YYNGEE. Trimming took off 0 bases at V and 3 bases at J, with 15 bases between the two ends. CDR3 size: 17 residues. Written as DNA, the CDR3 is TGTGCCAGCAGCGTAGGCCCAGGCAGGGCCGCTAATGAAAAACTGTTTTTT. Its protein is CASSVGPGRAANEKLFF.

This chain joins TRBV6-5 and TRBJ1-1, with D hard to call. Germline loops: CDR1 MNHEY, CDR2 SVGAGI. Trimming removed 8 bases from V and 0 bases from J, with 10 bases in between. CDR3 length: 13 amino acids. The CDR3 is CASWGGLNTEAFF. CDR3 nucleotides: TGTGCCAGCTGGGGAGGATTGAACACTGAAGCTTTCTTT.

The V call is TRBV18, the J call TRBJ1-2; TRBD1 matches at 7 bases. Germline values: CDR1 KGHSH, CDR2 LQKENI. The CDR3 totals 15 residues. The V gene end was trimmed by 3 bases and the J gene end by 2 bases; junction bases not matched to a gene: 6. CDR3 residues: CASSPADRRNYGYTF. CDR3 bases: TGTGCCAGCTCACCTGCGGACAGGAGAAACTATGGCTACACCTTC.

The chain joins TRBV19 to TRBJ1-6, with 8 bases that match TRBD1. The CDR3 loop spans 15 amino acids. V trimming: 5 bases; J trimming: 7 bases; junction bases outside the gene matches: 7. CDR1 and CDR2 (germline): LNHDA, SQIVND (reference sequence). As DNA, the CDR3 is TGTGCCAGTAGTCTGAGGACAGGGTGGAATTCACCCCTCCACTTT. As protein: CASSLRTGWNSPLHF.

The chain combines TRBV9 with TRBJ1-1; TRBD1 aligns across 8 bases. The germline V gene has CDR1 SGDLS and CDR2 YYNGEE. V shed 7 bases, J shed 4 bases, and the junction held 9 bases outside the gene matches. The CDR3 spans 14 residues. CDR3 in amino acids: CASQDRVGGTEAFF. The DNA for the CDR3 is TGTGCCAGCCAGGACAGGGTGGGGGGCACTGAAGCTTTCTTT.

The chain joins TRBV7-9 to TRBJ2-7; 7 bases match TRBD1. Trimming took 8 bases from V and 0 from J; bases not matched to a gene: 1. This CDR3 contains 12 residues. Germline lookup yields CDR1 SEHNR and CDR2 FQNEAQ (reference sequence). The DNA of the CDR3 is TGTGCCAGCGGGGACAGCTCCTACGAGCAGTACTTC. Amino acid sequence: CASGDSSYEQYF. The full variable domain, completed using reference TRBV7-9 and TRBJ2-7, is DTGVSQNPRHKITKRGQNVTFRCDPISEHNRLYWYRQTLGQGPEFLTYFQNEAQLEKSRLLSDRFSAERPKGSFSTLEIQRTEQGDSAMYLCASGDSSYEQYFGPGTRLTVT.

This sequence joins TRBV24-1 and TRBJ2-3; 8 nucleotides match TRBD2. This CDR3 comprises 15 residues. Germline CDR1 is KGHDR and CDR2 is SFDVKD. With V trimmed by 5 bases and J by 4 bases, 7 bases remained unmatched. The CDR3 loop is CATSGIGGVADTQYF. In nucleotides, the CDR3 is TGTGCCACCAGTGGGATCGGGGGGGTGGCAGATACGCAGTATTTT.

This chain joins TRBV7-9 and TRBJ2-2, with D perhaps matching TRBD2 (5 bases). The CDR3 has 12 amino acids. Per the germline V gene, CDR1 is SEHNR and CDR2 is FQNEAQ (reference sequence). With 9 bases removed from V and 7 bases from J, the gap between germline ends came to 12 bases. CDR3 region: CASGFGDGELFF. The CDR3 DNA is TGTGCCAGTGGGTTCGGGGACGGGGAGCTGTTTTTT.

This clone was observed once. This chain connects TRBV7-3 to TRBJ2-2; D perhaps matches TRBD1 (6 bases). The CDR3 extends over 15 amino acids. CDR1 and CDR2 (germline): SGHTA, FQGTGA. Trimming removed 4 bases from V and 4 bases from J, with 13 bases in between. The CDR3 loop is CASSSLGRGTGELFF. The CDR3 DNA reads TGTGCCAGCAGCTCCCTCGGCAGGGGCACCGGGGAGCTGTTTTTT. Using reference TRBV7-3 and TRBJ2-2 for the parts outside the CDR3, the full variable domain is GAGVSQTPSNKVTEKGKYVELRCDPISGHTALYWYRQSLGQGPEFLIYFQGTGAADDSGLPNDRFFAVRPEGSVSTLKIQRTERGDSAVYLCASSSLGRGTGELFFGEGSRLTVL.

The chain has TRBV24-1 and TRBJ2-2; TRBD1 aligns across 8 bases. V lost 1 base and J lost 5; bases outside the gene matches: 5. From germline, CDR1 is KGHDR and CDR2 SFDVKD. This CDR3 has 16 residues. The CDR3 loop reads CATSDLGQGGTGELFF. The CDR3 region has the DNA TGTGCCACCAGTGATTTAGGACAGGGTGGAACCGGGGAGCTGTTTTTT.

The chain uses TRBV28 and TRBJ1-5; 7 bases are a match to TRBD1. V dropped 6 bases and J dropped 8; count of bases not matched to a gene: 7. This CDR3 comprises 13 residues. Germline values: CDR1 MDHEN, CDR2 SYDVKM. The chain's CDR3 is CASSRGGGEPQHF. CDR3 in DNA: TGTGCCAGCAGCCGAGGGGGCGGCGAGCCCCAGCATTTT.

The V gene is TRBV19, the J gene TRBJ2-1, with D uncertain. This CDR3 has 15 residues. CDR1 and CDR2 (germline): LNHDA, SQIVND (reference sequence). The V gene lost 6 bases and the J gene lost 7 bases, with 19 bases spanning the gap. The CDR3 sequence is CASRMALPPRNEQFF. The CDR3 coding sequence is TGTGCCAGTAGGATGGCACTCCCCCCTAGGAATGAGCAGTTCTTC.

This clone appeared a single time. The chain is built from TRBV7-9 and TRBJ1-1; D is ambiguous. The CDR3 totals 15 residues. V lost 1 base, J lost 1 base, and 10 bases lay in between. The V gene's germline CDR1 is SEHNR and CDR2 FQNEAQ (reference sequence). CDR3 sequence (DNA): TGTGCCAGCAGCTTAGTCGGGAGGCAGAACACTGAAGCTTTCTTT. Its protein product is CASSLVGRQNTEAFF.

The V gene is TRBV7-9, the J gene TRBJ1-2; TRBD1 agrees at 9 bases. This CDR3 has 16 residues. The V and J ends lost 5 bases and 4 bases, in that order; junction bases with no gene match: 11. CDR1 is SEHNR and CDR2 is FQNEAQ in the germline V gene (reference sequence). CDR3 sequence reads: CASSVSSGTGSYGYTF. The CDR3 region has the DNA TGTGCCAGCAGCGTAAGCTCCGGGACAGGGTCCTATGGCTACACCTTC.

The chain links TRBV5-1 to TRBJ1-4; 9 bases are shared with TRBD1. This CDR3 has 16 residues. Germline assignment: CDR1 SGHRS and CDR2 YFSETQ. Trimming cost V 4 bases and J 5 bases; bases outside gene matches: 9. CDR3: CASSKQGQGSNEKLFF. The DNA for the CDR3 is TGCGCCAGCAGCAAACAAGGACAGGGGTCGAATGAAAAACTGTTTTTT.

To note about this clone: The sample holds other DNA sequences that translate to the same CDR3. This chain connects TRBV2 to TRBJ2-7; D may be TRBD1 (5 bases). Trimming removed 4 bases at V and 0 bases at J, with 10 bases between. This CDR3 comprises 14 residues. Germline CDR1 and CDR2: SNHLY and FYNNEI. The CDR3 DNA is TGTGCCAGCAGTGGGCAGGGAACCTCCTACGAGCAGTACTTC. Its translation: CASSGQGTSYEQYF.

The rearrangement links TRBV7-7 to TRBJ2-7; TRBD1 matches at 8 bases. The CDR3 has 16 amino acids. V was pared by 5 bases and J by 0 bases, with 9 bases of the junction left unmatched. Germline loops: CDR1 SSHAT, CDR2 FNYEAQ (reference sequence). CDR3 protein: CASSPNDRGGSYEQYF. The CDR3 nucleotides are TGTGCCAGCAGCCCAAATGACAGGGGAGGCTCCTACGAGCAGTACTTC.

This chain uses TRBV2 with TRBJ1-2; the D is unclear. Trimming pared 1 base from V and 7 bases from J, leaving 13 bases between. This CDR3 region has 14 residues. The V gene's germline CDR1 is SNHLY and CDR2 FYNNEI. The CDR3 spells CASSEVGSLGGYTF. CDR3 DNA sequence: TGTGCCAGCAGTGAAGTGGGGAGTCTCGGTGGCTACACCTTC.

This clone was detected ten times or more. The chain carries TRBV25-1 and TRBJ1-4; D is perhaps TRBD1 (6 bases). V gave up 5 bases and J gave up 0 bases, with 10 bases separating them. The CDR3 is made up of 15 amino acids. Per the germline V gene, CDR1 is MGHDK and CDR2 is SYGVNS. As DNA, the CDR3 is TGTGCCAGCAGTAAACAGGGAACAACTAATGAAAAACTGTTTTTT. This codes for CASSKQGTTNEKLFF. The variable domain in full, with the rest retrieved from reference TRBV25-1 and TRBJ1-4, is EADIYQTPRYLVIGTGKKITLECSQTMGHDKMYWYQQDPGMELHLIHYSYGVNSTEKGDLSSESTVSRIRTEHFPLTLESARPSHTSQYLCASSKQGTTNEKLFFGSGTQLSVL.